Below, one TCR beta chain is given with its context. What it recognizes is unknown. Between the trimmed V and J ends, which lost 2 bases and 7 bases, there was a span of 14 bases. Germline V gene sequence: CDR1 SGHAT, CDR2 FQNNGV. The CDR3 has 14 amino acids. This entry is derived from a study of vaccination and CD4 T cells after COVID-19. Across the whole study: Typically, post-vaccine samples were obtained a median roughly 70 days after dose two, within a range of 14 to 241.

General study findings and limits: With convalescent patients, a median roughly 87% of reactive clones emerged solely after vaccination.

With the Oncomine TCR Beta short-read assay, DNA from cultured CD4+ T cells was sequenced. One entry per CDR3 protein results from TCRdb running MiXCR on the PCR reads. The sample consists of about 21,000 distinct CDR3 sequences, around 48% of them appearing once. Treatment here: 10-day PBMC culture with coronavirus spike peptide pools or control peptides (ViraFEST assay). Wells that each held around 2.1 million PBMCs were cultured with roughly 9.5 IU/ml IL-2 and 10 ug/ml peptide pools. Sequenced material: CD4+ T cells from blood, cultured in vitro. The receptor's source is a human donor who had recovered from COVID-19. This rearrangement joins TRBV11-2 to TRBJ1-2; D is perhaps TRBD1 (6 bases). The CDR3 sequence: CASSLYRGDSGYTF. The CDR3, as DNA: TGTGCCAGCAGCTTATATAGGGGGGATAGTGGCTACACCTTC.